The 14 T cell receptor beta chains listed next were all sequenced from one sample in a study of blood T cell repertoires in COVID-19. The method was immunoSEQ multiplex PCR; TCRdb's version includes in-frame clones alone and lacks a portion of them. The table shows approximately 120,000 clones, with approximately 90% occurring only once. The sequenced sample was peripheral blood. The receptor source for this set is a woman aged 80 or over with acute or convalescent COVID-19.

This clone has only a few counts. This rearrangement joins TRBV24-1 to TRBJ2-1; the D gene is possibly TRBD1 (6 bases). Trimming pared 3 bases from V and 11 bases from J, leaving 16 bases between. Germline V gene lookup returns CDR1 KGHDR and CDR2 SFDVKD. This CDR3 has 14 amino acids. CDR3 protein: CATSDPQGGGQQFF. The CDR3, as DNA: TGTGCCACCAGTGATCCGCAAGGGGGTGGTCAGCAGTTCTTC.

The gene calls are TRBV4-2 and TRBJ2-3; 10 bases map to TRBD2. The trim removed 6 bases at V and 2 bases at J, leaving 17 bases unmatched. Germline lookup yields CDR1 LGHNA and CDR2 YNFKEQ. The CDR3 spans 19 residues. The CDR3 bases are TGTGCCAGCAGTCTCGGTTGGGCTAGCGGGGGACGGGCCACAGATACGCAGTATTTT. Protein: CASSLGWASGGRATDTQYF.

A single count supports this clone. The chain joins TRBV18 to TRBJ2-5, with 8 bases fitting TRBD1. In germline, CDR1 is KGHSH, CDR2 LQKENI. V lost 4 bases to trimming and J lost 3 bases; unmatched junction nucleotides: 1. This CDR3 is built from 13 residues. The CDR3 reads CASSRGQEETQYF. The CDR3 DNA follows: TGTGCCAGCTCACGGGGACAGGAAGAGACCCAGTACTTC.

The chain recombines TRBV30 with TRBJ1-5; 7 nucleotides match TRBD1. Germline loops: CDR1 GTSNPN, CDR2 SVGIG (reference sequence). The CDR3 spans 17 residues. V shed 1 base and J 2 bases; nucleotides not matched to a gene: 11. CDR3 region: CAWSGGLQGLGNQPQHF. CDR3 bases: TGTGCCTGGAGTGGGGGGTTACAGGGGTTGGGCAATCAGCCCCAGCATTTT.

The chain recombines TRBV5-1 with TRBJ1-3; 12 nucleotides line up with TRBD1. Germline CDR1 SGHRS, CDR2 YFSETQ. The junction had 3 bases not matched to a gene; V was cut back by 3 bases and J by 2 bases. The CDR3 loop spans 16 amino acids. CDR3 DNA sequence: TGCGCCAGCAGCTCGGGACAGGGGGCCGCTGGAAACACCATATATTTT. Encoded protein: CASSSGQGAAGNTIYF.

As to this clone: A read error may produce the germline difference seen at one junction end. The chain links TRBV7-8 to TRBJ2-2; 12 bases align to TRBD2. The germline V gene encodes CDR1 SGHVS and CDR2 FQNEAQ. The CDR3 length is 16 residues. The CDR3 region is CASTLGLAGPTGELFF. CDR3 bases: TGTGCCAGCACCTTAGGACTAGCGGGACCCACCGGGGAGCTGTTTTTT. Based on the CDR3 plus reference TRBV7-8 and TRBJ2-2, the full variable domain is GAGVSQSPRYKVAKRGQDVALRCDPISGHVSLFWYQQALGQGPEFLTYFQNEAQLDKSGLPSDRFFAERPEGSVSTLKIQRTQQEDSAVYLCASTLGLAGPTGELFFGEGSRLTVL.

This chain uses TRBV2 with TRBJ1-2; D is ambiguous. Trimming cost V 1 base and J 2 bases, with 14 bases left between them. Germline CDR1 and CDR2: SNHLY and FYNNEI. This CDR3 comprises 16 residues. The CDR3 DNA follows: TGTGCCAGCAGTGAAGAGTTCGACTACACAAACTATGGCTACACCTTC. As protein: CASSEEFDYTNYGYTF.

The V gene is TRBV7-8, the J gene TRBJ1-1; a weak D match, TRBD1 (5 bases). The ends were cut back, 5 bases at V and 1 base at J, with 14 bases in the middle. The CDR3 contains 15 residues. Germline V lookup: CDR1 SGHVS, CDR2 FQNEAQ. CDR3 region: CASSAVVRANTEAFF. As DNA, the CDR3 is TGTGCCAGCAGCGCCGTCGTCAGGGCGAACACTGAAGCTTTCTTT.

The CDR3 loop is CASSAGQDTGELFF. The CDR3 DNA is TGTGCCAGCTCAGCCGGACAGGACACCGGGGAGCTGTTTTTT. The rearrangement joins TRBV18 to TRBJ2-2; TRBD1 matches at 7 bases. With 5 bases clipped from V and 3 bases from J, the junction kept 3 bases outside the gene matches. The CDR3 sequence is 14 residues long. Per germline, CDR1 KGHSH and CDR2 LQKENI.

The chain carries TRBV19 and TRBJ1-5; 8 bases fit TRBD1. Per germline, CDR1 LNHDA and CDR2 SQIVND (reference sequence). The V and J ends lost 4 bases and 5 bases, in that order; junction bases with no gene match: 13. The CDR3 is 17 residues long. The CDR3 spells CASSTWGLGDRHQPQHF. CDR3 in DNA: TGTGCCAGTAGTACGTGGGGGTTGGGGGACAGGCATCAGCCCCAGCATTTT.

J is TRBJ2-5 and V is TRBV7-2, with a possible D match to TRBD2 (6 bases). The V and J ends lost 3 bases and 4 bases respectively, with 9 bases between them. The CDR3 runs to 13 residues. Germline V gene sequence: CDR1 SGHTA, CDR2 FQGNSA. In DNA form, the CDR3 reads TGTGCCAGCAGCTTGTCGGGACTAGAGACCCAGTACTTC. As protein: CASSLSGLETQYF.

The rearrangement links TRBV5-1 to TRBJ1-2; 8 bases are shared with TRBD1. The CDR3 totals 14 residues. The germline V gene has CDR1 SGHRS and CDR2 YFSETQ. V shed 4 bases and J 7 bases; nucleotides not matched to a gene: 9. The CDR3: CASSPTGVLGGYTF. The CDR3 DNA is TGCGCCAGCAGCCCGACAGGGGTTCTGGGTGGCTACACCTTC. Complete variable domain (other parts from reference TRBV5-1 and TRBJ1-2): KAGVTQTPRYLIKTRGQQVTLSCSPISGHRSVSWYQQTPGQGLQFLFEYFSETQRNKGNFPGRFSGRQFSNSRSEMNVSTLELGDSALYLCASSPTGVLGGYTFGSGTRLTVV.

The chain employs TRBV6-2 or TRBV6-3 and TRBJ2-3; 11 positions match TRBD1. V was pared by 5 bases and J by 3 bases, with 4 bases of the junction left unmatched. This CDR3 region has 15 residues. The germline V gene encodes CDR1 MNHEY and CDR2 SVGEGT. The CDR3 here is CASSPGTGGTDTQYF. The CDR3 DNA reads TGTGCCAGCAGTCCCGGGACAGGGGGGACAGATACGCAGTATTTT.

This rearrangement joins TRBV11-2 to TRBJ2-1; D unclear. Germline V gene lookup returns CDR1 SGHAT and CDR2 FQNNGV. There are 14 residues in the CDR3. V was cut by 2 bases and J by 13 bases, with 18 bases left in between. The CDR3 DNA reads TGTGCCAGCAGCTTATTGATTGAGTCCCAGGATCAGTTCTTC. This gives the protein CASSLLIESQDQFF.